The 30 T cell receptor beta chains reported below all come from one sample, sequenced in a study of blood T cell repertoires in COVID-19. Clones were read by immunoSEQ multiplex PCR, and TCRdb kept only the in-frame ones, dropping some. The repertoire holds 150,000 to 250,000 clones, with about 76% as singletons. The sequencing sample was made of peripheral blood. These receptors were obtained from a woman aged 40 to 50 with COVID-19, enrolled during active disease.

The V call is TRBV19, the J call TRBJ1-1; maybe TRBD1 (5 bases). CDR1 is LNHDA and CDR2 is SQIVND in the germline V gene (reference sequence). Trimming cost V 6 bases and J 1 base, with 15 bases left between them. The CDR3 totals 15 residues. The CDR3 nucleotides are TGTGCCAGTAGCTATGACAGTAGGGCGAACACTGAAGCTTTCTTT. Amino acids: CASSYDSRANTEAFF.

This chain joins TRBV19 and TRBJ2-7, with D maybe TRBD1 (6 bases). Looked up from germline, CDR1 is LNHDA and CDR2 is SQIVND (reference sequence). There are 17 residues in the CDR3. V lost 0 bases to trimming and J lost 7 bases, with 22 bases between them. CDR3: CASSIDYRASTPYEQYF. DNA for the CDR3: TGTGCCAGTAGTATAGATTACAGGGCATCCACCCCGTATGAGCAGTACTTC. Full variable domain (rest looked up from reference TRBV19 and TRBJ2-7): DGGITQSPKYLFRKEGQNVTLSCEQNLNHDAMYWYRQDPGQGLRLIYYSQIVNDFQKGDIAEGYSVSREKKESFPLTVTSAQKNPTAFYLCASSIDYRASTPYEQYFGPGTRLTVT.

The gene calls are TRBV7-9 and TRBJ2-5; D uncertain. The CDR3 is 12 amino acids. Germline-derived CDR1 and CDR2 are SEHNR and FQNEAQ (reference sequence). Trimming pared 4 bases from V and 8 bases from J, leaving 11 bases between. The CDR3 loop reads CASSSTTLTQYF. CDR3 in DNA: TGTGCCAGCAGCTCCACGACTCTAACCCAGTACTTC.

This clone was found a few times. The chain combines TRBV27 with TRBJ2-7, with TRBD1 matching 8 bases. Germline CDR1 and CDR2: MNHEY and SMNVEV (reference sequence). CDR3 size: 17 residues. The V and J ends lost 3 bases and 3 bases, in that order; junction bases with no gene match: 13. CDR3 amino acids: CASSFKAGGQGIYEQYF. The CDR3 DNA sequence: TGTGCCAGCAGTTTCAAGGCCGGCGGACAGGGAATCTACGAGCAGTACTTC.

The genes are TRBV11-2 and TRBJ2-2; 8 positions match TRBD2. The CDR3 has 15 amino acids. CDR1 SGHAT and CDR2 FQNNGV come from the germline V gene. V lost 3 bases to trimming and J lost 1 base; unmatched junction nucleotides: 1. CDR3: CASSFTSGNTGELFF. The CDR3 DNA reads TGTGCCAGCAGCTTTACTAGCGGGAACACCGGGGAGCTGTTTTTT.

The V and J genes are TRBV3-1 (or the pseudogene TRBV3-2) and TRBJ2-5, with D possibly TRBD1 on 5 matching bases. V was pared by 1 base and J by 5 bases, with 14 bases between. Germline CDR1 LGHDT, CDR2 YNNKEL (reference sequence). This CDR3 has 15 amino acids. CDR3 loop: CASSQGGDSKETQYF. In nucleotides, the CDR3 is TGTGCCAGCAGCCAAGGGGGCGACTCAAAGGAGACCCAGTACTTC.

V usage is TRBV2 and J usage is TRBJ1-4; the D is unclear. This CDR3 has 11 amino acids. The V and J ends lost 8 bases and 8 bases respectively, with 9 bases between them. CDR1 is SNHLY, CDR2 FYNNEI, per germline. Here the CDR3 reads CASSIREKLFF. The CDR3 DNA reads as TGTGCCAGCTCTATTCGGGAAAAACTGTTTTTT.

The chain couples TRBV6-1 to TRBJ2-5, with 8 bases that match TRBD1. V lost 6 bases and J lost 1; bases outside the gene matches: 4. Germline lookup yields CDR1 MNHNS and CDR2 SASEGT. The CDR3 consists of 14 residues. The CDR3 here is CASRDTGGQETQYF. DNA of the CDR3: TGTGCCAGCAGGGATACAGGGGGCCAAGAGACCCAGTACTTC.

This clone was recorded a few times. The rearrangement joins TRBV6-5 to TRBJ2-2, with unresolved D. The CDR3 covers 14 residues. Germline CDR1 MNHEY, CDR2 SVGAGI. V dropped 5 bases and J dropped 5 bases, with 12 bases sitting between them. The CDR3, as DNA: TGTGCCAGCAGTCTTGACAAAAGTACCGGGGAGCTGTTTTTT. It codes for CASSLDKSTGELFF.

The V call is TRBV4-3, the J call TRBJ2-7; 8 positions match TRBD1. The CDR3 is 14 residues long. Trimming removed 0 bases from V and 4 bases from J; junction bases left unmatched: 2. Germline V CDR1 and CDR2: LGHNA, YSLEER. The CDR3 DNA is TGCGCCAGCAGCCAAGACAGGGGGCGGTACGAGCAGTACTTC. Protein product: CASSQDRGRYEQYF.

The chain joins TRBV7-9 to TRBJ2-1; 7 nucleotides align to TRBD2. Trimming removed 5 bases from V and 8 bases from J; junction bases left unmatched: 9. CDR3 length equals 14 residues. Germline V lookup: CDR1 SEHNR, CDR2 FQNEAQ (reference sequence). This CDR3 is CASSPMGGSHEQFF. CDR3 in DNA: TGTGCCAGCAGCCCCATGGGCGGGAGCCATGAGCAGTTCTTC.

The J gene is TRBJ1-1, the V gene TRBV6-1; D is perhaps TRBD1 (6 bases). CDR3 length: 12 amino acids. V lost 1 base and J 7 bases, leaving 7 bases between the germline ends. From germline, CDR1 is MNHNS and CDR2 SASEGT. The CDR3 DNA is TGTGCCAGCAGTGAAGGACAGGTTGAAGCTTTCTTT. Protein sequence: CASSEGQVEAFF.

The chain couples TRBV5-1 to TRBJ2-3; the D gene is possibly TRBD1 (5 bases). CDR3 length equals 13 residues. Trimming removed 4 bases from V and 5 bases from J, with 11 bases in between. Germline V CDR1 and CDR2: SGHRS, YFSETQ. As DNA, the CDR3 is TGCGCCAGCAGCCCGGTGGGGCGAGATACGCAGTATTTT. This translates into CASSPVGRDTQYF.

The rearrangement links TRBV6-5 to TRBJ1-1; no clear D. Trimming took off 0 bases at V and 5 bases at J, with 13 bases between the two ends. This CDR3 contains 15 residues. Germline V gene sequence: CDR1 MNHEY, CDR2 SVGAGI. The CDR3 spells CASSYSRVLGTEAFF. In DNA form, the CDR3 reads TGTGCCAGCAGTTACTCGAGGGTTTTGGGGACTGAAGCTTTCTTT.

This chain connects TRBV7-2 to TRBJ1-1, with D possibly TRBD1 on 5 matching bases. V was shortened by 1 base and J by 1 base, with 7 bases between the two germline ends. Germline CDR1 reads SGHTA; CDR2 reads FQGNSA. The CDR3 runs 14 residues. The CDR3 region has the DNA TGTGCCAGCAGCTTAGGGGGCAAGAACACTGAAGCTTTCTTT. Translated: CASSLGGKNTEAFF.

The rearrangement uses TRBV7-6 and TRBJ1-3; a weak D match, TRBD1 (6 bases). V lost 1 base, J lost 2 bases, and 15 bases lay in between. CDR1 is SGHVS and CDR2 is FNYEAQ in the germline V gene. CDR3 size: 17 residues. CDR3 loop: CASSLETNTGTGNTIYF. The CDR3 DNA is TGTGCCAGCAGCTTAGAAACCAATACAGGGACTGGAAACACCATATATTTT.

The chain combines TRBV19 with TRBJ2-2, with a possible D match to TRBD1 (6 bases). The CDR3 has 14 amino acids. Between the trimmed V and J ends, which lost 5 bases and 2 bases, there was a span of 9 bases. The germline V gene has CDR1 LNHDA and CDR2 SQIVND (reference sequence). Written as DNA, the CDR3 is TGTGCCAGTAGTGGGACAATTAACACCGGGGAGCTGTTTTTT. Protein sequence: CASSGTINTGELFF.

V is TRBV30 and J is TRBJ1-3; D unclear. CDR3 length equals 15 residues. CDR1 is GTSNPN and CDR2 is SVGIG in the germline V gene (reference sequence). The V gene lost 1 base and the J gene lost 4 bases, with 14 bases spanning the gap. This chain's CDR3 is CAWSAGLPSGNTIYF. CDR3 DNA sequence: TGTGCCTGGAGTGCCGGTCTCCCTTCGGGAAACACCATATATTTT.

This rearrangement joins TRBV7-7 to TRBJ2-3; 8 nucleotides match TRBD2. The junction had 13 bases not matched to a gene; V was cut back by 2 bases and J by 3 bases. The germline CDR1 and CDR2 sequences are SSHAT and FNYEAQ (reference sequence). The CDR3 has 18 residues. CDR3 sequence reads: CASSLTSGGGRNTDTQYF. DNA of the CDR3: TGTGCCAGCAGCTTAACCTCTGGGGGCGGGAGGAATACAGATACGCAGTATTTT. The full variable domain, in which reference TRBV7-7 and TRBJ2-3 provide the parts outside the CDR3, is GAGVSQSPRYKVTKRGQDVTLRCDPISSHATLYWYQQALGQGPEFLTYFNYEAQPDKSGLPSDRFSAERPEGSISTLTIQRTEQRDSAMYRCASSLTSGGGRNTDTQYFGPGTRLTVL.

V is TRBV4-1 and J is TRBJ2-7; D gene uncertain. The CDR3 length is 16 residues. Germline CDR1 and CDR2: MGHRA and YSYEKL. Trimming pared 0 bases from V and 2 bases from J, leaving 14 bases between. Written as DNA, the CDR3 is TGCGCCAGCAGCCAAGACGCTAATAATTCACCCTACGAGCAGTACTTC. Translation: CASSQDANNSPYEQYF.

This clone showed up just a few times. CDR3 nucleotide sequence: TGCGCCAGCAGTGAGCGAGTAGCGGGAGTTAATGAGCAGTTCTTC. Its protein product is CASSERVAGVNEQFF. J is TRBJ2-1 and V is TRBV10-2; 9 bases align to TRBD2. CDR1 and CDR2 (germline): WSHSY, SAAADI. CDR3 length: 15 amino acids. The V and J ends lost 2 bases and 7 bases, in that order; junction bases with no gene match: 6.

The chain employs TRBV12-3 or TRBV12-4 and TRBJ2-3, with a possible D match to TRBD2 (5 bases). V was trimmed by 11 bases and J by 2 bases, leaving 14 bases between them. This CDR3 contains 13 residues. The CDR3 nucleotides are TGTGCCCTAGGGCGGGTAGTCACAGATACGCAGTATTTT. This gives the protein CALGRVVTDTQYF.

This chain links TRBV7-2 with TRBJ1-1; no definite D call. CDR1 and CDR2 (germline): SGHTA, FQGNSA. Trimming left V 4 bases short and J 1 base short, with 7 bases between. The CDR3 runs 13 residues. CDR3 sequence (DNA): TGTGCCAGCAGCTCCCGAGGGAACACTGAAGCTTTCTTT. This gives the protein CASSSRGNTEAFF.

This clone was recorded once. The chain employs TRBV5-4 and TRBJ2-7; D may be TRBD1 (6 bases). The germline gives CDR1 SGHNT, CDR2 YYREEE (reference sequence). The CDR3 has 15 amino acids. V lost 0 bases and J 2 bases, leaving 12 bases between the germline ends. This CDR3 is CASSLDVGTTYEQYF. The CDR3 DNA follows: TGTGCCAGCAGCTTGGACGTCGGGACAACCTACGAGCAGTACTTC. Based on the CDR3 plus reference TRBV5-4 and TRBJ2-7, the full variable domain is ETGVTQSPTHLIKTRGQQVTLRCSSQSGHNTVSWYQQALGQGPQFIFQYYREEENGRGNFPPRFSGLQFPNYSSELNVNALELDDSALYLCASSLDVGTTYEQYFGPGTRLTVT.

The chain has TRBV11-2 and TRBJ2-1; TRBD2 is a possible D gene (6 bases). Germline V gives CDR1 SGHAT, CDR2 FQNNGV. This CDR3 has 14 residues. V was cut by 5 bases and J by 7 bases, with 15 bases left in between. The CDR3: CASSPREYTNEQFF. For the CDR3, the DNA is TGTGCCAGCAGCCCCCGGGAGTACACGAATGAGCAGTTCTTC.

The CDR3 coding sequence is TGTGCCAGCGGACAAACAGGGGACTACGAGCAGTACTTC. This translates into CASGQTGDYEQYF. The genes are TRBV5-4 and TRBJ2-7, with 7 nucleotides matching TRBD1. Trimming removed 7 bases from V and 3 bases from J; junction bases left unmatched: 7. This CDR3 has 13 amino acids. Germline V gene lookup returns CDR1 SGHNT and CDR2 YYREEE (reference sequence).

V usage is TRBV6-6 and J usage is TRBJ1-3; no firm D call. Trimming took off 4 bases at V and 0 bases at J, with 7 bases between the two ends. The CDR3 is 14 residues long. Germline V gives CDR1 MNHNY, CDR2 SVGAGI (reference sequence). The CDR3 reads CASSFGGSGNTIYF. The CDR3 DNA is TGTGCCAGCAGTTTTGGCGGCTCTGGAAACACCATATATTTT.

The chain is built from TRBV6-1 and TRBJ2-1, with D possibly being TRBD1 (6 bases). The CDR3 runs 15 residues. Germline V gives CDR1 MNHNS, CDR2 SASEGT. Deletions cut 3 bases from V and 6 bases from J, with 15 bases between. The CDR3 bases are TGTGCCAGCAGTGAGACAGGCTCAAGGACCAATGAGCAGTTCTTC. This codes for CASSETGSRTNEQFF.

The CDR3 nucleotides read TGTGCCAGCAGCTTAGTGGGGGACAGGGTCTACGAGCAGTACTTC. This codes for CASSLVGDRVYEQYF. This chain connects TRBV7-8 to TRBJ2-7; 9 bases agree with TRBD1. The V gene's germline CDR1 is SGHVS and CDR2 FQNEAQ. The trim removed 1 base at V and 3 bases at J, leaving 4 bases unmatched. CDR3 size: 15 residues.

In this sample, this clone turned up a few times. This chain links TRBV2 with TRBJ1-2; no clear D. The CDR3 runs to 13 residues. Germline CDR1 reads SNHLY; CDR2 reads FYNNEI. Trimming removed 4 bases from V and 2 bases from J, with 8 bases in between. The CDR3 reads CASSVTGNYGYTF. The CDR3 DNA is TGTGCCAGCAGTGTGACGGGGAACTATGGCTACACCTTC. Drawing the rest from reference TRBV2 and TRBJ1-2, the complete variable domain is EPEVTQTPSHQVTQMGQEVILRCVPISNHLYFYWYRQILGQKVEFLVSFYNNEISEKSEIFDDQFSVERPDGSNFTLKIRSTKLEDSAMYFCASSVTGNYGYTFGSGTRLTVV.